This T cell receptor (beta chain) was documented in a study of T-cell reconstitution after alpha-beta-depleted transplantation in children. This clonotype was seen a few times. Between the trimmed V and J ends, which lost 2 bases and 2 bases, there was a span of 7 bases. The germline V gene encodes CDR1 SEHNR and CDR2 FQNEAQ (reference sequence). This CDR3 comprises 14 residues. Library preparation (for TCRbeta) was performed with unique molecular identifiers. One entry per CDR3 protein, called by TCRdb with MiXCR from the PCR reads. The data show about 400,000 distinct CDR3 sequences, with roughly 22% seen just once and 3.5% to 4% held by the top ten.

This chain connects TRBV7-9 to TRBJ2-1; no reliable D call. The sequence derives from a human donor who donated a stem cell graft to a child with acute myeloid leukemia. The sequencing here drew on PBMCs from the stem cell graft donor, taken from the stem cell graft. The DNA of the CDR3 is TGTGCCAGCAGCTTACTGAGAGCCTACAATGAGCAGTTCTTC. Translated: CASSLLRAYNEQFF.